The clone carrying this TCR beta chain turned up a few times. CDR1 and CDR2 from the germline V gene are SGHRS and YFSETQ. This CDR3 region has 16 residues. Trimming cost V 4 bases and J 6 bases; bases outside gene matches: 12. These data are taken from a study of T-cell reconstitution after alpha-beta-depleted transplantation in children. It was with unique molecular identifiers that the TCRbeta library was prepared. TCRdb reanalysed the PCR reads using MiXCR and keeps one entry per CDR3 protein. Of about 610,000 distinct CDR3 sequences in the sample, over 9.5% were seen once. The receptor was isolated from a human donor who donated a stem cell graft to a child with acute myeloid leukemia. This chain links TRBV5-1 with TRBJ2-1, with 8 bases that match TRBD2. The sequences come from PBMCs from the stem cell graft donor, collected from the stem cell graft. CDR3 protein: CASSSSGKMGSNEQFF. CDR3 nucleotides: TGCGCCAGCAGCAGTAGCGGGAAGATGGGAAGCAATGAGCAGTTCTTC.